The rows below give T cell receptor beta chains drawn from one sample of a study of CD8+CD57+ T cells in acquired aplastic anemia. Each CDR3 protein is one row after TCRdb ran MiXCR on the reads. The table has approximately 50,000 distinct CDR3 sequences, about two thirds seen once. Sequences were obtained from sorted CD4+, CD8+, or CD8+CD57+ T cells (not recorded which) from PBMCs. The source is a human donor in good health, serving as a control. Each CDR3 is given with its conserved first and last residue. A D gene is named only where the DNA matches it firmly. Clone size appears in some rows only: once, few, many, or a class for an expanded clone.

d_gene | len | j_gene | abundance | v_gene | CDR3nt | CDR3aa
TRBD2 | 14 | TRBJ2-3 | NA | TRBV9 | TGTGCCAGTGCGACTAGCGGGGGCACAGATACGCAGTATTTT | CASATSGGTDTQYF
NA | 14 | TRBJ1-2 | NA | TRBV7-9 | TGTGCCAGCAGCTTACTCTCGGGATGGGATGGCTGCACCTTC | CASSLLSGWDGCTF
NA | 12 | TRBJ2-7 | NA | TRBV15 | TGTGCCACCAGAGGTGAGGGGTACGAGCAGTACTTC | CATRGEGYEQYF
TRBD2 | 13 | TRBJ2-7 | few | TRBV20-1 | TGCAGTGCCAAGACTAGCGGGAACCCCGAGCAGTACTTC | CSAKTSGNPEQYF
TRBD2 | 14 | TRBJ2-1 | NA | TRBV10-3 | TGTGCCATCAGCTCTAGCGGGGGGTACAATGAGCAGTTCTTC | CAISSSGGYNEQFF
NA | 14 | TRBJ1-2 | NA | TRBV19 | TGTGCCAGTAGTATAGAGCCGGACCTCTATGGCTACACCTTC | CASSIEPDLYGYTF
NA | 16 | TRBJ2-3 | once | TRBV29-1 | TGCAGCGTTGATAAGCCAGGGCAGGCCTACACAGATACGCAGTATTTT | CSVDKPGQAYTDTQYF
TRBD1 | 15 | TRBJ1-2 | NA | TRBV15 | TGTGCCACCAGCAGAGATAGGGCAAAACAGGGGTCCAACACCTTC | CATSRDRAKQGSNTF
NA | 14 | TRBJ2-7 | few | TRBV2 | TGTGCCAGCAGCGATAACAGGAGCTCCTACGAGCAGTACTTC | CASSDNRSSYEQYF
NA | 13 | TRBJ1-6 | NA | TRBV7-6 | TGTGCCACGGGGGGGTCCTATAATTCACCCCTCCACTTT | CATGGSYNSPLHF
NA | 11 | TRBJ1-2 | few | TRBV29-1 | TGCAGCGTTGACTCGGGGTATGGCTACACCTTC | CSVDSGYGYTF
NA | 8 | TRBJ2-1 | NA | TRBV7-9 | TGTGCCAGCAGACCGCAGTTCTTC | CASRPQFF
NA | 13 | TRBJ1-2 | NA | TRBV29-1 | TGCAGCGCTCGGACGGGCGGGTTCTATGGCTACACCTTC | CSARTGGFYGYTF
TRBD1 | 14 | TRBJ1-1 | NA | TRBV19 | TGTGCCAGTAGTATCTCAGGGGGGAACACTGAAGCTTTCTTT | CASSISGGNTEAFF
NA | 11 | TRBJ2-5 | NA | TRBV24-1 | TGTGCCACCAGTGATCGACGGACCCAGTACTTC | CATSDRRTQYF
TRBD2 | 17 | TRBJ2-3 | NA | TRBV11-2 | TGTGCCAGCAGCGCACCGGGACTAGCGGGAGTGGGAGATACGCAGTATTTT | CASSAPGLAGVGDTQYF
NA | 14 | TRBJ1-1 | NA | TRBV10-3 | TGTGCCACGACCGCACAGGGCGGGATCCCTGAAGCTTTCTTT | CATTAQGGIPEAFF
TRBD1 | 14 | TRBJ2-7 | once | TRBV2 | TGTGCCAGCAGTGCAGGGACAGGGGCCTACGAGCAGTACTTC | CASSAGTGAYEQYF
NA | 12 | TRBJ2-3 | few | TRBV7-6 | TGTGCCAGCAGCCTGTACACAGATACGCAGTATTTT | CASSLYTDTQYF
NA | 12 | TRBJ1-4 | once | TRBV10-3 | TGTGCCATCAGTGAGTCAAGGGGAAAACTGTTTTTT | CAISESRGKLFF
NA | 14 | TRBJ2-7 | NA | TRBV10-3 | TGTGCCATCAGTGACCGGGACTCCCGCGGCGAGCAGTACTTC | CAISDRDSRGEQYF
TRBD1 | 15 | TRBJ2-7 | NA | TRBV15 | TGTGCCACCAGCAGAGGGACAGGGTCAGCTTACGAGCAGTACTTC | CATSRGTGSAYEQYF
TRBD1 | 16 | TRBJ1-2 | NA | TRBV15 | TGTGCCACCAGCAGAGATAGGACAGGGGCTACCTATGGCTACACCTTC | CATSRDRTGATYGYTF
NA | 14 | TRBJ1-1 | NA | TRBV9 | TGTGCCAGCAGCGTAGTGGAACCGAACACTGAAGCTTTCTTT | CASSVVEPNTEAFF
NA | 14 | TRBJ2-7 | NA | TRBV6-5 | TGTGCCAGCAGTTTACGCGGTACAGCATACGAGCAGTACTTC | CASSLRGTAYEQYF